One sample yielded the 32 T cell receptor beta chains listed below, sequenced in a study of blood T cell repertoires in COVID-19. Libraries were prepared by immunoSEQ multiplex PCR; TCRdb keeps only in-frame clonotypes and omits some of them. The sample contains hundreds of thousands of clones, roughly 80% of which appear only once. The material sequenced was PBMCs or T cells enriched from blood (not recorded which). Receptors originate from a man aged 30 to 39 with acute COVID-19.

This clone appeared a few times. This rearrangement joins TRBV27 to TRBJ1-1, with TRBD1 matching 8 bases. The CDR3 extends over 14 amino acids. V gave up 4 bases and J gave up 7 bases; unmatched junction bases: 8. CDR1 and CDR2 from the germline V gene are MNHEY and SMNVEV (reference sequence). The CDR3 DNA sequence: TGTGCCAGCAGTTCGGCAGGGACAGGCTTTGAAGCTTTCTTT. Amino acids: CASSSAGTGFEAFF.

J is TRBJ1-5 and V is TRBV5-4; no clear D. This CDR3 comprises 14 residues. Trimming stripped 2 bases from V and 5 bases from J, with 11 bases between. Per the germline V gene, CDR1 is SGHNT and CDR2 is YYREEE (reference sequence). Here the CDR3 reads CASSFSGVDQPQHF. CDR3 nucleotides: TGTGCCAGCAGCTTTTCCGGGGTCGATCAGCCCCAGCATTTT.

The gene calls are TRBV10-2 and TRBJ2-1, with 8 bases identical to TRBD1. Germline V gene data show CDR1 as WSHSY and CDR2 as SAAADI. CDR3 length equals 17 residues. V dropped 3 bases and J dropped 4; count of bases not matched to a gene: 11. The CDR3 reads CASSEPLGTGVYNEQFF. CDR3 nucleotides: TGCGCCAGCAGTGAACCACTTGGGACAGGAGTTTACAATGAGCAGTTCTTC.

The chain recombines TRBV19 with TRBJ2-1, with D tentatively TRBD2 (5 bases). CDR3 length equals 16 residues. Trimming pared 3 bases from V and 2 bases from J, leaving 14 bases between. Germline values: CDR1 LNHDA, CDR2 SQIVND (reference sequence). CDR3 loop: CASSMRSGLTYNEQFF. CDR3 DNA sequence: TGTGCCAGTAGTATGCGGAGCGGATTAACCTACAATGAGCAGTTCTTC.

The gene calls are TRBV12-3 or TRBV12-4 and TRBJ1-1; D is unresolved. Trimming left V 7 bases short and J 6 bases short, with 15 bases between. This CDR3 contains 13 residues. The DNA of the CDR3 is TGTGCCAGCACCACAACCGGGGTACCTGAAGCTTTCTTT. The encoded protein is CASTTTGVPEAFF.

This clone came up a few times. This chain links TRBV7-2 with TRBJ2-2; 9 bases are a match to TRBD2. Germline V lookup: CDR1 SGHTA, CDR2 FQGNSA. The CDR3 extends over 15 amino acids. After removal of 5 bases from V and 6 bases from J, the junction contained 7 bases not matched to a gene. The CDR3 here is CASSPKREVSGELFF. CDR3 in DNA: TGTGCCAGCAGCCCAAAGCGGGAGGTTTCCGGGGAGCTGTTTTTT. The complete variable domain, with remaining parts taken from reference TRBV7-2 and TRBJ2-2, reads GAGVSQSPSNKVTEKGKDVELRCDPISGHTALYWYRQSLGQGLEFLIYFQGNSAPDKSGLPSDRFSAERTGGSVSTLTIQRTQQEDSAVYLCASSPKREVSGELFFGEGSRLTVL.

This clone was seen only once. V usage is TRBV2 and J usage is TRBJ2-5; TRBD2 matches at 9 bases. Germline V gene lookup returns CDR1 SNHLY and CDR2 FYNNEI. Unmatched junction bases numbered 18, after V lost 3 bases and J lost 4 bases. The CDR3 spans 19 residues. The CDR3 loop is CASSDKVVAGVGDTETQYF. The CDR3 DNA is TGTGCCAGCAGTGATAAGGTGGTAGCGGGAGTTGGGGATACAGAGACCCAGTACTTC.

The rearrangement joins TRBV5-1 to TRBJ1-6; D might be TRBD1 (5 bases). Germline values: CDR1 SGHRS, CDR2 YFSETQ. V was pared by 5 bases and J by 9 bases, with 18 bases between. The CDR3 is 15 residues long. This CDR3 is CASSGGGEFFSPLHF. The CDR3 nucleotides are TGCGCCAGCAGTGGGGGGGGAGAATTTTTTTCACCCCTCCACTTT.

The V and J genes are TRBV4-1 and TRBJ2-1; 11 bases line up with TRBD2. The V gene's germline CDR1 is MGHRA and CDR2 YSYEKL. Trimming cost V 1 base and J 9 bases; bases outside gene matches: 2. This CDR3 contains 14 residues. CDR3: CASSQGLAGGEQFF. The CDR3 nucleotides are TGCGCCAGCAGCCAAGGCCTAGCGGGGGGTGAGCAGTTCTTC.

In DNA, the CDR3 is TGCGCCAGCAGCAATGGACAGGGGTCACATGAAAAACTGTTTTTT. Residues: CASSNGQGSHEKLFF. The chain couples TRBV5-1 to TRBJ1-4; 9 nucleotides line up with TRBD1. Looked up from germline, CDR1 is SGHRS and CDR2 is YFSETQ. CDR3 length: 15 residues. V shed 4 bases and J 6 bases; nucleotides not matched to a gene: 7.

V and J are TRBV12-3 or TRBV12-4 and TRBJ1-2; D not resolved. The CDR3 length is 12 residues. V was pared by 5 bases and J by 8 bases, with 12 bases between. The CDR3 region is CASSLKRQGYTF. The CDR3 region has the DNA TGTGCCAGCAGTCTCAAACGACAAGGCTACACCTTC.

This clone was seen once. The chain employs TRBV7-2 and TRBJ1-3, with unresolved D. The CDR3 runs to 16 residues. The V end was cut by 3 bases, the J end by 0 bases, with 12 bases between. Per the germline V gene, CDR1 is SGHTA and CDR2 is FQGNSA. Written as DNA, the CDR3 is TGTGCCAGCAGCTTGGAGGGCCTCAGCTCTGGAAACACCATATATTTT. Translation: CASSLEGLSSGNTIYF.

The chain joins TRBV28 to TRBJ1-4; TRBD1 matches 9 bases. V lost 7 bases, J lost 7 bases, and 10 bases stayed unmatched. The CDR3 length is 15 residues. The V gene's germline CDR1 is MDHEN and CDR2 SYDVKM. The CDR3 region has the DNA TGTGCCAGCACCATTCTGGGGACAGGGAGTGAAAAACTGTTTTTT. The encoded protein is CASTILGTGSEKLFF.

This chain links TRBV7-2 with TRBJ2-2; 8 bases line up with TRBD2. With 5 bases clipped from V and 4 bases from J, the junction kept 6 bases outside the gene matches. The length of the CDR3 is 15 residues. Germline lookup yields CDR1 SGHTA and CDR2 FQGNSA. This CDR3 reads CASSPSGSITGELFF. The CDR3 region has the DNA TGTGCCAGCAGCCCGAGCGGGAGCATCACCGGGGAGCTGTTTTTT.

The CDR3 protein is CASSVDLAGGTIETQYF. The CDR3 region has the DNA TGTGCCAGCAGCGTAGACCTGGCGGGAGGTACCATAGAGACCCAGTACTTC. The chain combines TRBV9 with TRBJ2-5, with 8 bases identical to TRBD2. Germline lookup yields CDR1 SGDLS and CDR2 YYNGEE. The CDR3 extends over 17 amino acids. After removal of 0 bases from V and 4 bases from J, the junction contained 11 bases not matched to a gene.

This clone occurred once. One end of the junction is discordant with germline, which a read error may explain. This chain connects TRBV5-1 to TRBJ1-1; 10 bases are shared with TRBD1. The CDR3 runs to 16 residues. Germline CDR1 reads SGHRS; CDR2 reads YFSETQ. The CDR3 reads CASSSDRGNMNTEAFF. DNA of the CDR3: TGTGCCAGCAGCTCGGACAGGGGGAACATGAACACTGAAGCTTTCTTT.

The genes are TRBV27 and TRBJ1-4, with 7 bases that match TRBD1. The germline V gene has CDR1 MNHEY and CDR2 SMNVEV (reference sequence). This CDR3 has 15 amino acids. V gave up 4 bases and J gave up 0 bases; unmatched junction bases: 2. CDR3 nucleotide sequence: TGTGCCAGCAGTTCCACAGGGGCAACTAATGAAAAACTGTTTTTT. It specifies CASSSTGATNEKLFF.

Here the CDR3 reads CATSDPSSGRANEQFF. The CDR3 DNA follows: TGTGCCACCAGTGATCCCAGTAGCGGGAGGGCGAATGAGCAGTTCTTC. V usage is TRBV24-1 and J usage is TRBJ2-1; 11 nucleotides line up with TRBD2. The V gene end was trimmed by 3 bases and the J gene end by 7 bases; junction bases not matched to a gene: 7. CDR1 is KGHDR, CDR2 SFDVKD, per germline. This CDR3 spans 16 amino acids.

This rearrangement joins TRBV6-2 or TRBV6-3 to TRBJ2-2; D gene uncertain. The CDR3 is 12 residues long. CDR1 and CDR2 from the germline V gene are MNHEY and SVGEGT. V lost 6 bases and J lost 9, with 11 bases in between. CDR3 in DNA: TGTGCCAGCAGCCTAACGGGTTGGGAGCTGTTTTTT. Its protein product is CASSLTGWELFF.

J is TRBJ2-7 and V is TRBV21-1; the DNA was not compared with TRBD2, the D call given in the table. TRBV21-1 constitutes a pseudogene. The CDR3 loop spans 17 amino acids. This chain's CDR3 is CASSKAVSGEYSYEQYV. The CDR3 DNA reads TGTGCCAGCAGCAAAGCGGTTAGCGGGGAATACTCCTACGAGCAGTACGTC.

The rearrangement uses TRBV5-6 and TRBJ2-1; tentative D call: TRBD1 (6 bases). V dropped 4 bases and J dropped 0 bases, with 17 bases sitting between them. CDR1 is SGHDT and CDR2 is YYEEEE in the germline V gene. This CDR3 region has 17 residues. CDR3 residues: CASSLLLGQSSYNEQFF. Written as DNA, the CDR3 is TGTGCCAGCAGCCTGTTATTGGGACAAAGCTCCTACAATGAGCAGTTCTTC.

The chain uses TRBV11-2 and TRBJ1-2; TRBD1 is a possible D gene (6 bases). The CDR3 extends over 13 amino acids. Per germline, CDR1 SGHAT and CDR2 FQNNGV. V shed 5 bases and J shed 6 bases, with 13 bases lying between them. CDR3 nucleotide sequence: TGTGCCAGCAGCCTCAGGGGCCCTAATGGCTACACCTTC. Its protein product is CASSLRGPNGYTF. Drawing the rest from reference TRBV11-2 and TRBJ1-2, the complete variable domain is EAGVAQSPRYKIIEKRQSVAFWCNPISGHATLYWYQQILGQGPKLLIQFQNNGVVDDSQLPKDRFSAERLKGVDSTLKIQPAKLEDSAVYLCASSLRGPNGYTFGSGTRLTVV.

The rearrangement uses TRBV9 and TRBJ1-4; D perhaps matches TRBD1 (6 bases). CDR3 length: 15 amino acids. V was clipped by 2 bases and J by 8 bases, with 16 bases between them. CDR1 and CDR2 (germline): SGDLS, YYNGEE. The CDR3 nucleotides are TGTGCCAGCAGCGTTACAGGGTCCCTTGGCGAAAAACTGTTTTTT. It is translated as CASSVTGSLGEKLFF. The whole variable domain, remainder taken from reference TRBV9 and TRBJ1-4, is DSGVTQTPKHLITATGQRVTLRCSPRSGDLSVYWYQQSLDQGLQFLIQYYNGEERAKGNILERFSAQQFPDLHSELNLSSLELGDSALYFCASSVTGSLGEKLFFGSGTQLSVL.

The chain joins TRBV5-1 to TRBJ2-5; D is possibly TRBD2 (6 bases). The CDR3 has 14 residues. The germline gives CDR1 SGHRS, CDR2 YFSETQ. The V end was cut by 6 bases, the J end by 3 bases, with 15 bases between. This chain's CDR3 is CASKNGGGEETQYF. CDR3 nucleotides: TGCGCCAGCAAAAACGGTGGAGGGGAAGAGACCCAGTACTTC.

The genes are TRBV19 and TRBJ1-1; 12 bases are a match to TRBD1. Looked up from germline, CDR1 is LNHDA and CDR2 is SQIVND (reference sequence). The length of the CDR3 is 18 residues. Losses at the gene ends were 8 bases for V and 2 bases for J; bases not matched to a gene: 15. The CDR3, as DNA: TGTGCCAGTCGGAACATCCTGGGACAGGGGGCTCGAAACACTGAAGCTTTCTTT. Amino acids: CASRNILGQGARNTEAFF. Full variable domain (outside the CDR3, taken from reference TRBV19 and TRBJ1-1): DGGITQSPKYLFRKEGQNVTLSCEQNLNHDAMYWYRQDPGQGLRLIYYSQIVNDFQKGDIAEGYSVSREKKESFPLTVTSAQKNPTAFYLCASRNILGQGARNTEAFFGQGTRLTVV.

The gene calls are TRBV2 and TRBJ1-6; D gene unclear. Between the trimmed V and J ends, which lost 4 bases and 5 bases, there was a span of 3 bases. CDR1 is SNHLY, CDR2 FYNNEI, per germline. The CDR3 is made up of 12 amino acids. The CDR3 sequence is CASSANNSPLHF. CDR3 bases: TGTGCCAGCAGTGCAAATAATTCACCCCTCCACTTT.

This chain connects TRBV7-9 to TRBJ1-2; 8 nucleotides match TRBD1. The CDR3 extends over 16 amino acids. With V trimmed by 1 base and J by 4 bases, 8 bases remained unmatched. Germline V lookup: CDR1 SEHNR, CDR2 FQNEAQ (reference sequence). CDR3 nucleotides: TGTGCCAGCAGCTTAGTAGGGACAGGACACGCCTATGGCTACACCTTC. Its translation: CASSLVGTGHAYGYTF. The variable domain in full, with the rest retrieved from reference TRBV7-9 and TRBJ1-2, is DTGVSQNPRHKITKRGQNVTFRCDPISEHNRLYWYRQTLGQGPEFLTYFQNEAQLEKSRLLSDRFSAERPKGSFSTLEIQRTEQGDSAMYLCASSLVGTGHAYGYTFGSGTRLTVV.

This clone was picked up a small number of times. The CDR3 coding sequence is TGTGCCAGTAACAACAGGGACAATAACTATGGCTACACCTTC. It translates to CASNNRDNNYGYTF. The rearrangement links TRBV19 to TRBJ1-2; D perhaps matches TRBD1 (6 bases). With 7 bases removed from V and 1 base from J, the gap between germline ends came to 13 bases. This CDR3 is built from 14 residues. The germline V gene has CDR1 LNHDA and CDR2 SQIVND (reference sequence).

The rearrangement uses TRBV27 and TRBJ1-1; D gene unclear. The germline V gene has CDR1 MNHEY and CDR2 SMNVEV (reference sequence). V gave up 4 bases and J gave up 4 bases, with 4 bases separating them. The CDR3 contains 11 residues. The CDR3 loop reads CASSSFTEAFF. The DNA of the CDR3 is TGTGCCAGCAGTTCTTTCACTGAAGCTTTCTTT.

The chain joins TRBV7-9 to TRBJ1-4; 10 nucleotides agree with TRBD1. The ends lost 5 bases at V and 8 bases at J; junction bases unmatched: 8. The CDR3 totals 15 residues. Germline CDR1 SEHNR, CDR2 FQNEAQ (reference sequence). The CDR3 DNA is TGTGCCAGCAGCCTACGACGGACAGGGGGGGAAAAACTGTTTTTT. This encodes CASSLRRTGGEKLFF. Based on the CDR3 plus reference TRBV7-9 and TRBJ1-4, the full variable domain is DTGVSQNPRHKITKRGQNVTFRCDPISEHNRLYWYRQTLGQGPEFLTYFQNEAQLEKSRLLSDRFSAERPKGSFSTLEIQRTEQGDSAMYLCASSLRRTGGEKLFFGSGTQLSVL.

This rearrangement joins TRBV24-1 to TRBJ2-1; 9 bases fit TRBD2. V gave up 4 bases and J gave up 6 bases; unmatched junction bases: 6. The germline V gene has CDR1 KGHDR and CDR2 SFDVKD. The CDR3 sequence is 15 residues long. Written as DNA, the CDR3 is TGTGCCACCAGTGAACCGGGACTAGCAGGCAATGAGCAGTTCTTC. It encodes CATSEPGLAGNEQFF.

The rearrangement joins TRBV5-6 to TRBJ1-6, with D hard to call. V was trimmed by 4 bases and J by 15 bases, leaving 17 bases between them. The CDR3 consists of 13 residues. In germline, CDR1 is SGHDT, CDR2 YYEEEE. The chain's CDR3 is CASSPTHSGYLHF. In DNA form, the CDR3 reads TGTGCCAGCAGCCCGACACACAGCGGTTACCTCCACTTT.